Sequencing of this TCR beta chain was carried out in a study of cytomegalovirus exposure and HLA in healthy donors. Germline V lookup: CDR1 SGHDT, CDR2 YYEEEE. V gave up 3 bases and J gave up 2 bases, with 10 bases separating them. This CDR3 is 14 amino acids long. Libraries were prepared by immunoSEQ multiplex PCR; TCRdb keeps only in-frame clonotypes and omits some of them. The sample holds fewer than 250,000 clones; 86% are singletons and the top ten take over 1.1%. This sequence joins TRBV5-6 and TRBJ2-3; tentatively, D is TRBD2 (5 bases). The sequence was collected from a woman aged 18-30 years in good health and CMV-seronegative. Sequenced input: PBMCs. The CDR3 spells CASSSSGNTDTQYF. DNA for the CDR3: TGTGCCAGCAGCTCAAGCGGTAACACAGATACGCAGTATTTT. The full variable domain, with the rest looked up from reference TRBV5-6 and TRBJ2-3, is DAGVTQSPTHLIKTRGQQVTLRCSPKSGHDTVSWYQQALGQGPQFIFQYYEEEERQRGNFPDRFSGHQFPNYSSELNVNALLLGDSALYLCASSSSGNTDTQYFGPGTRLTVL.